This T cell receptor beta chain was identified during a study of cytomegalovirus exposure and HLA in healthy donors. Primers: 60 Vbeta forward and 13 Jbeta reverse. The assay was immunoSEQ multiplex PCR, and TCRdb's table has in-frame clones only and misses some. In the table there are around 41,000 clones, roughly half of which are singletons. The TCR originated in a man between 60 and 75 years old in good health and CMV-seronegative. Sequencing was done on a sample of PBMCs.

The CDR3 DNA reads as TGTGCCTGGACACCGACAGGGATCTATGGCTACACCTTC. Its translation is CAWTPTGIYGYTF. The chain has TRBV30 and TRBJ1-2, with TRBD1 matching over 7 bases. Germline CDR1 reads GTSNPN; CDR2 reads SVGIG (reference sequence). V trimming: 4 bases; J trimming: 4 bases; junction bases outside the gene matches: 6. This CDR3 is 13 amino acids long.